One and the same sample provided the 26 T cell receptor beta chains below, sequenced in a study of patients and donors after allogeneic stem cell transplantation. Via MiXCR, TCRdb re-called the RT-PCR reads, giving one row per CDR3 protein. The table has hundreds of thousands of distinct CDR3 sequences, roughly 16% seen once. The sequencing sample was made of blood, either unsorted or a sorted T cell fraction (not recorded which). Receptors originate from a human donor who was either an allogeneic HSCT recipient or a stem cell or donor lymphocyte infusion donor (not recorded which). It is not recorded whose cells these are; they may come from a transplant donor.

This clonotype was seen at least ten times. The chain employs TRBV6-1 and TRBJ2-7; TRBD2 agrees at 7 bases. Germline-derived CDR1 and CDR2 are MNHNS and SASEGT. The CDR3 is 15 amino acids. The V gene end was trimmed by 6 bases and the J gene end by 1 base; junction bases not matched to a gene: 9. Written as DNA, the CDR3 is TGTGCCAGCAGCCACCTTAGGGGAGGGTCCTACGAGCAGTACTTC. It specifies CASSHLRGGSYEQYF.

With regard to this clonotype: The junction departs from germline at one end; a sequencing error may be responsible. J is TRBJ2-1 and V is TRBV27; 13 bases map to TRBD2. The CDR3 covers 19 residues. Germline CDR1 MNHEY, CDR2 SMNVEV (reference sequence). CDR3 sequence: CASSTGLAGAKSSYNEQIF. CDR3 sequence (DNA): TGTGCCAGCAGTACAGGACTAGCGGGGGCCAAGAGCTCCTACAATGAGCAGATCTTC.

This clonotype was detected a few times. An end of the junction does not agree with germline; a read error may underlie this. The chain has TRBV7-7 and TRBJ2-5, with D possibly TRBD1 on 6 matching bases. Germline assignment: CDR1 SSHAT and CDR2 FNYEAQ (reference sequence). The CDR3 length is 15 residues. The chain's CDR3 is CASSFRDKKGETQYF. The CDR3 DNA reads as TGTGCTAGCAGCTTCCGGGACAAAAAAGGAGAGACCCAGTACTTC. The full variable domain, in which reference TRBV7-7 and TRBJ2-5 provide the parts outside the CDR3, is GAGVSQSPRYKVTKRGQDVTLRCDPISSHATLYWYQQALGQGPEFLTYFNYEAQPDKSGLPSDRFSAERPEGSISTLTIQRTEQRDSAMYRCASSFRDKKGETQYFGPGTRLLVL.

This clonotype was counted between two and nine times. The chain is built from TRBV12-3 or TRBV12-4 and TRBJ1-1; 9 nucleotides agree with TRBD1. CDR3 size: 17 residues. V shed 5 bases, J shed 4 bases, and the junction held 14 bases outside the gene matches. CDR3 sequence: CASSPSGQGVGGTEAFF. The CDR3 DNA follows: TGTGCCAGCAGTCCCTCGGGACAGGGAGTCGGAGGCACTGAAGCTTTCTTT.

The chain combines TRBV7-9 with TRBJ2-7; the match to TRBD1 covers 10 bases. Germline lookup yields CDR1 SEHNR and CDR2 FQNEAQ (reference sequence). The CDR3 has 14 amino acids. Trimming cost V 6 bases and J 2 bases; bases outside gene matches: 4. In DNA form, the CDR3 reads TGTGCCAGCAGTCAAGGGACAGGGGCCTACGAGCAGTACTTC. Translated, it gives CASSQGTGAYEQYF.

This clonotype appeared many times. The chain employs TRBV12-3 or TRBV12-4 and TRBJ1-2; perhaps TRBD1 as D (6 bases). The CDR3 has 12 amino acids. Deletions cut 6 bases from V and 5 bases from J, with 10 bases between. In DNA, the CDR3 is TGTGCCAGCAGCCCCCAGGGGTATGGCTACACCTTC. As protein: CASSPQGYGYTF.

This clonotype was recorded at least ten times. J is TRBJ2-1 and V is TRBV27, with no clear D. There are 14 residues in the CDR3. The V gene's germline CDR1 is MNHEY and CDR2 SMNVEV (reference sequence). The V and J ends lost 0 bases and 2 bases respectively, with 5 bases between them. The CDR3, as DNA: TGTGCCAGCAGTTTATCTAGAACCTACAATGAGCAGTTCTTC. Encoded protein: CASSLSRTYNEQFF.

This clonotype was observed a handful of times. This chain links TRBV6-2 or TRBV6-3 with TRBJ1-1, with D tentatively TRBD1 (6 bases). The germline CDR1 and CDR2 sequences are MNHEY and SVGEGT. V lost 2 bases and J lost 5, with 21 bases in between. This CDR3 is built from 17 residues. The CDR3 region has the DNA TGTGCCAGCAGTTACCGGCCAGGGGAGGTAAGGAAGACTGAAGCTTTCTTT. It translates to CASSYRPGEVRKTEAFF.

This clonotype has ten or more counts. The rearrangement uses TRBV29-1 and TRBJ1-1; unclear D gene. This CDR3 comprises 14 residues. Germline loops: CDR1 SQVTM, CDR2 ANQGSEA. Trimming pared 2 bases from V and 3 bases from J, leaving 13 bases between. In DNA, the CDR3 is TGCAGCGTTGAATTTTCTGACGGAGACACTGAAGCTTTCTTT. It encodes CSVEFSDGDTEAFF.

The genes are TRBV7-2 and TRBJ1-5, with D perhaps matching TRBD1 (5 bases). The CDR3 covers 16 residues. The germline CDR1 and CDR2 sequences are SGHTA and FQGNSA. Deletions cut 1 base from V and 1 base from J, with 11 bases between. CDR3 DNA: TGTGCCAGCAGCTTAGAAACGGGGCGAAGCAATCAGCCCCAGCATTTT. Translating gives CASSLETGRSNQPQHF.

This clonotype was picked up many times. This chain uses TRBV20-1 with TRBJ2-3, with TRBD1 identical over 9 bases. The V gene end was trimmed by 3 bases and the J gene end by 8 bases; junction bases not matched to a gene: 6. Germline V gene data show CDR1 as DFQATT and CDR2 as SNEGSKA (reference sequence). This CDR3 is built from 13 residues. CDR3 in amino acids: CSASPMTGGTQYF. Written as DNA, the CDR3 is TGCAGTGCTAGCCCAATGACAGGGGGTACGCAGTATTTT.

This clonotype was recorded a few times. The CDR3 region has the DNA TGTGCCAGCAGCGTAGAAAGAGTGTCTTTCGAGCAGTACTTC. This translates into CASSVERVSFEQYF. The chain couples TRBV9 to TRBJ2-7; D call uncertain. Germline CDR1 is SGDLS and CDR2 is YYNGEE. Trimming removed 0 bases from V and 6 bases from J, with 13 bases in between. The CDR3 spans 14 residues. The whole variable domain, filled in from reference TRBV9 and TRBJ2-7, reads DSGVTQTPKHLITATGQRVTLRCSPRSGDLSVYWYQQSLDQGLQFLIQYYNGEERAKGNILERFSAQQFPDLHSELNLSSLELGDSALYFCASSVERVSFEQYFGPGTRLTVT.

This chain links TRBV6-1 with TRBJ2-3, with a weak D call TRBD2 (5 bases). V was clipped by 6 bases and J by 1 base, with 14 bases between them. The CDR3 totals 15 residues. In germline, CDR1 is MNHNS, CDR2 SASEGT. CDR3 loop: CASSLREGGTDTQYF. CDR3 nucleotide sequence: TGTGCCAGCAGCCTTCGCGAGGGAGGCACAGATACGCAGTATTTT.

This clonotype was counted between two and nine times. The gene calls are TRBV2 and TRBJ2-2, with 7 positions matching TRBD2. The CDR3 consists of 14 residues. Germline V gene data show CDR1 as SNHLY and CDR2 as FYNNEI. J lost 4 bases, V lost 7 bases, and 6 bases had no gene match. The CDR3 DNA follows: TGTGCCAGCACGGGACTACTCATCACCGGGGAGCTGTTTTTT. The encoded protein is CASTGLLITGELFF.

This chain uses TRBV6-2 or TRBV6-3 with TRBJ1-6, with D tentatively TRBD1 (5 bases). Germline values: CDR1 MNHEY, CDR2 SVGEGT. V lost 2 bases, J lost 4 bases, and 12 bases lay in between. The CDR3 extends over 16 amino acids. In DNA, the CDR3 is TGTGCCAGCAGTTACGAAGCCAGGGTGTATAATTCACCCCTCCACTTT. Its protein is CASSYEARVYNSPLHF.

The chain joins TRBV29-1 to TRBJ2-3; TRBD2 is a possible D gene (5 bases). Trimming removed 6 bases from V and 5 bases from J, with 15 bases in between. Germline lookup yields CDR1 SQVTM and CDR2 ANQGSEA. The CDR3 spans 13 residues. In DNA, the CDR3 is TGCAGCGTCGTCGACGGGGTAAAAGATACGCAGTATTTT. Its protein is CSVVDGVKDTQYF.

This clonotype was detected many times. V usage is TRBV3-1 and J usage is TRBJ2-1; D could derive from TRBD1 or TRBD2 (6 bases each). CDR3 size: 16 residues. Germline V lookup: CDR1 LGHDT, CDR2 YNNKEL (reference sequence). V was cut by 2 bases and J by 0 bases, with 11 bases left in between. The CDR3 protein is CASSQFGGPSYNEQFF. CDR3 nucleotide sequence: TGTGCCAGCAGCCAATTCGGGGGCCCCTCCTACAATGAGCAGTTCTTC.

This clonotype was counted at least ten times. The chain combines TRBV12-3 or TRBV12-4 with TRBJ1-3; no firm D call. CDR3 size: 12 residues. V was pared by 6 bases and J by 4 bases, with 7 bases between. The DNA for the CDR3 is TGTGCCAGCAGCTTATACGGAAACACCATATATTTT. Amino acids: CASSLYGNTIYF.

This clonotype has a handful of counts. The chain employs TRBV7-2 and TRBJ1-3; D call uncertain. The germline gives CDR1 SGHTA, CDR2 FQGNSA. The CDR3 spans 17 residues. V was clipped by 1 base and J by 0 bases, with 13 bases between them. CDR3 region: CASSLDYSHLSGNTIYF. In nucleotides, the CDR3 is TGTGCCAGCAGCTTAGATTACAGCCATCTCTCTGGAAACACCATATATTTT.

The gene calls are TRBV4-3 and TRBJ2-5, with 14 bases identical to TRBD2. Per germline, CDR1 LGHNA and CDR2 YSLEER. V lost 1 base, J lost 6 bases, and 4 bases stayed unmatched. This CDR3 comprises 16 residues. The CDR3 reads CASSQGLAGGPKTQYF. The CDR3 DNA reads as TGCGCCAGCAGCCAAGGACTAGCGGGGGGGCCAAAGACCCAGTACTTC.

The chain uses TRBV10-3 and TRBJ2-5; D tentatively reads TRBD1 or TRBD2 (5 bases each). The V and J ends lost 0 bases and 2 bases respectively, with 13 bases between them. CDR1 ENHRY and CDR2 SYGVKD come from the germline V gene. The CDR3 spans 16 residues. CDR3 bases: TGTGCCATCAGTGAGTCAGGGAGACAGACACAAGAGACCCAGTACTTC. Protein sequence: CAISESGRQTQETQYF.

The chain uses TRBV12-3 or TRBV12-4 and TRBJ2-2; D tentatively reads TRBD1 or TRBD2 (5 bases each). Trimming removed 1 base at V and 10 bases at J, with 19 bases between. The CDR3 consists of 16 residues. CDR3 coding DNA: TGTGCCAGCAGTTTAGGTTCCAGGGTTGGACTGGAGGAGCTGTTTTTT. Protein: CASSLGSRVGLEELFF.

The table lists this clonotype with many counts. The J gene is TRBJ1-5, the V gene TRBV4-1; D might be TRBD1 (5 bases). V was pared by 0 bases and J by 7 bases, with 13 bases between. CDR1 is MGHRA and CDR2 is YSYEKL in the germline V gene. The length of the CDR3 is 15 residues. CDR3 residues: CASSQDGGVWQPQHF. CDR3 in DNA: TGCGCCAGCAGCCAAGATGGGGGTGTCTGGCAGCCCCAGCATTTT.

CDR3 DNA: TGTGCCAGCAGCCCACTAGCGGGGGCGCAGAAAGATACGCAGTATTTT. Amino acid sequence: CASSPLAGAQKDTQYF. This chain joins TRBV7-3 and TRBJ2-3; 11 bases fit TRBD2. After removal of 5 bases from V and 5 bases from J, the junction contained 9 bases not matched to a gene. CDR1 and CDR2 (germline): SGHTA, FQGTGA. This CDR3 has 16 amino acids.

This clonotype was found a few times. The chain carries TRBV11-2 and TRBJ1-5; D gene unclear. Per germline, CDR1 SGHAT and CDR2 FQNNGV. This CDR3 is built from 14 residues. V shed 5 bases and J shed 5 bases, with 13 bases lying between them. CDR3: CASSQRAGHQPQHF. The DNA of the CDR3 is TGTGCCAGCAGCCAGCGGGCGGGCCATCAGCCCCAGCATTTT.

This clonotype showed up just a few times. V is TRBV3-1 and J is TRBJ2-1, with D possibly TRBD2 on 6 matching bases. In germline, CDR1 is LGHDT, CDR2 YNNKEL (reference sequence). The CDR3 has 15 amino acids. V lost 1 base to trimming and J lost 6 bases, with 13 bases between them. CDR3 in amino acids: CASSQGGGSGNEQFF. The CDR3 coding sequence is TGTGCCAGCAGCCAAGGGGGAGGTAGCGGCAATGAGCAGTTCTTC.